These 29 T cell receptor beta chains share one sample of origin, sequenced in a study of shared clonotypes between healthy human individuals. CD45RO negativity and positive selection for CCR7 defined naive CD8 cells, a population that excluded terminally differentiated effector memory CD45RA+ cells. The protocol was immunoSEQ multiplex PCR, while the TCRdb copy is restricted to in-frame clones and leaves out a portion. The repertoire includes hundreds of thousands of clones, 85% to 95% of them detected once, and 0.11% sits in the top ten. The specimen was naive CD8+ T cells sorted from blood. The receptors shown here come from a woman under 40 in good health.

The chain recombines TRBV5-1 with TRBJ2-3, with D tentatively TRBD1 (6 bases). The V gene lost 3 bases and the J gene lost 2 bases, with 13 bases spanning the gap. The CDR3 has 15 amino acids. Looked up from germline, CDR1 is SGHRS and CDR2 is YFSETQ. CDR3 sequence reads: CASSSRDKVTDTQYF. DNA for the CDR3: TGCGCCAGCAGCTCCCGGGACAAAGTCACAGATACGCAGTATTTT.

The chain links TRBV7-3 to TRBJ2-7, with 13 bases that match TRBD2. The CDR3 totals 14 residues. The V segment lost 5 bases and the J segment 5 bases; nucleotides outside the gene matches: 3. Germline lookup yields CDR1 SGHTA and CDR2 FQGTGA. In DNA, the CDR3 is TGTGCCAGCAGCCCACTAGCGGGAGGGGACGAGCAGTACTTC. Translated, it gives CASSPLAGGDEQYF.

The V gene is TRBV19, the J gene TRBJ1-5, with unresolved D. CDR3 size: 15 residues. Trimming removed 3 bases from V and 0 bases from J, with 9 bases in between. Looked up from germline, CDR1 is LNHDA and CDR2 is SQIVND (reference sequence). In DNA form, the CDR3 reads TGTGCCAGTAGTATCGGCCGGAATAGCAATCAGCCCCAGCATTTT. It is translated as CASSIGRNSNQPQHF.

The chain recombines TRBV5-4 with TRBJ2-7; 8 positions match TRBD1. This CDR3 is 14 amino acids long. Germline-derived CDR1 and CDR2 are SGHNT and YYREEE (reference sequence). J lost 2 bases, V lost 5 bases, and 6 bases had no gene match. CDR3 nucleotides: TGTGCCAGCAGTCACGTGACAGGGGCCTACGAGCAGTACTTC. Translation gives CASSHVTGAYEQYF.

This chain connects TRBV14 to TRBJ1-3; D uncertain. V shed 4 bases and J shed 2 bases, with 3 bases lying between them. Germline CDR1 is SGHDN and CDR2 is FVKESK. This CDR3 is 12 amino acids long. CDR3 sequence reads: CASSLTGNTIYF. CDR3 nucleotides: TGTGCCAGCAGCCTAACTGGAAACACCATATATTTT.

This clone was seen once. This CDR3 is CASSLDPATTTTEAFF. CDR3 DNA: TGTGCCAGCAGCTTAGATCCTGCCACGACGACCACTGAAGCTTTCTTT. V is TRBV7-6 and J is TRBJ1-1; the D is unclear. Germline loops: CDR1 SGHVS, CDR2 FNYEAQ. With 1 base removed from V and 4 bases from J, the gap between germline ends came to 16 bases. The CDR3 length is 16 residues.

The chain has TRBV28 and TRBJ2-1, with D perhaps TRBD2 (6 bases). This CDR3 region has 16 residues. V was cut by 3 bases and J by 7 bases, with 19 bases left in between. CDR1 and CDR2 from the germline V gene are MDHEN and SYDVKM. The CDR3 is CASSFGFGSILNEQFF. Here the CDR3 DNA reads TGTGCCAGCAGTTTCGGGTTCGGGAGTATATTAAATGAGCAGTTCTTC. The full variable domain, completed using reference TRBV28 and TRBJ2-1, is DVKVTQSSRYLVKRTGEKVFLECVQDMDHENMFWYRQDPGLGLRLIYFSYDVKMKEKGDIPEGYSVSREKKERFSLILESASTNQTSMYLCASSFGFGSILNEQFFGPGTRLTVL.

The CDR3 sequence: CASSGGDYEQYF. The CDR3 DNA reads as TGTGCCAGCAGTGGTGGAGATTACGAGCAGTACTTC. This chain joins TRBV11-3 and TRBJ2-7; D unclear. V was pared by 6 bases and J by 4 bases, with 10 bases between. Germline assignment: CDR1 SGHNT and CDR2 YENEEA. This CDR3 contains 12 residues. The whole variable domain, filled in from reference TRBV11-3 and TRBJ2-7, reads EAGVVQSPRYKIIEKKQPVAFWCNPISGHNTLYWYLQNLGQGPELLIRYENEEAVDDSQLPKDRFSAERLKGVDSTLKIQPAELGDSAVYLCASSGGDYEQYFGPGTRLTVT.

This rearrangement joins TRBV28 to TRBJ2-2; D is uncertain. The CDR3 contains 13 residues. Between the trimmed V and J ends, which lost 2 bases and 4 bases, there was a span of 5 bases. CDR1 MDHEN and CDR2 SYDVKM come from the germline V gene. The CDR3 DNA reads as TGTGCCAGCAGTTTAGGTCTCACCGGGGAGCTGTTTTTT. Translation gives CASSLGLTGELFF.

V usage is TRBV2 and J usage is TRBJ2-3; no definite D call. CDR3 length: 13 residues. Trimming left V 7 bases short and J 3 bases short, with 11 bases between. CDR1 is SNHLY and CDR2 is FYNNEI in the germline V gene. The CDR3 nucleotides read TGTGCCAGCAACGAGGAGTCGACAGATACGCAGTATTTT. Residues: CASNEESTDTQYF.

The chain joins TRBV27 to TRBJ1-1; 7 bases fit TRBD1. The CDR3 loop spans 14 amino acids. Germline CDR1 is MNHEY and CDR2 is SMNVEV (reference sequence). The J segment lost 8 bases and the V segment lost 2 bases, leaving 8 bases of the junction unmatched. CDR3 coding DNA: TGTGCCAGCAGTTTAACCACAGGGGCCAGGGAAGCTTTCTTT. Translation: CASSLTTGAREAFF.

The rearrangement links TRBV9 to TRBJ2-2; no reliable D call. CDR3 size: 16 residues. V dropped 4 bases and J dropped 0 bases, with 13 bases sitting between them. Germline values: CDR1 SGDLS, CDR2 YYNGEE. CDR3 bases: TGTGCCAGCAGCCCCCCCCAGGCCCCGAACACCGGGGAGCTGTTTTTT. It translates to CASSPPQAPNTGELFF.

The chain carries TRBV5-1 and TRBJ2-7; 8 bases agree with TRBD2. In germline, CDR1 is SGHRS, CDR2 YFSETQ. V lost 4 bases, J lost 3 bases, and 15 bases stayed unmatched. The CDR3 is 17 amino acids. The CDR3 is CASSVAHGAGVNYEQYF. The CDR3 DNA reads as TGCGCCAGCAGCGTGGCTCACGGAGCGGGAGTCAACTACGAGCAGTACTTC.

The V gene is TRBV5-4, the J gene TRBJ1-1, with D unresolved. V dropped 3 bases and J dropped 1 base, with 10 bases sitting between them. The CDR3 sequence is 14 residues long. CDR1 and CDR2 from the germline V gene are SGHNT and YYREEE (reference sequence). CDR3 sequence (DNA): TGTGCCAGCAGCTACCCTCCACCGAACACTGAAGCTTTCTTT. It codes for CASSYPPPNTEAFF.

The rearrangement links TRBV2 to TRBJ2-7, with D perhaps TRBD2 (5 bases). CDR1 is SNHLY, CDR2 FYNNEI, per germline. The CDR3 has 14 amino acids. V was clipped by 6 bases and J by 3 bases, with 15 bases between them. CDR3 residues: CASSTVEAGYEQYF. CDR3 nucleotide sequence: TGTGCCAGCAGCACAGTGGAGGCGGGCTACGAGCAGTACTTC. Complete variable domain (other parts from reference TRBV2 and TRBJ2-7): EPEVTQTPSHQVTQMGQEVILRCVPISNHLYFYWYRQILGQKVEFLVSFYNNEISEKSEIFDDQFSVERPDGSNFTLKIRSTKLEDSAMYFCASSTVEAGYEQYFGPGTRLTVT.

The rearrangement joins TRBV27 to TRBJ1-2; D may be TRBD1 (5 bases). V gave up 3 bases and J gave up 0 bases, with 14 bases separating them. Germline-derived CDR1 and CDR2 are MNHEY and SMNVEV (reference sequence). The CDR3 is made up of 16 amino acids. In DNA form, the CDR3 reads TGTGCCAGCAGTTTTTCTCAGGGCGATACTAACTATGGCTACACCTTC. This codes for CASSFSQGDTNYGYTF.

This chain connects TRBV5-6 to TRBJ2-5, with TRBD2 matching 11 bases. Germline V CDR1 and CDR2: SGHDT, YYEEEE. The CDR3 is made up of 16 amino acids. Losses at the gene ends were 4 bases for V and 5 bases for J; bases not matched to a gene: 10. CDR3 sequence (DNA): TGTGCCAGCAGCCCGTTTAGCGGGAGGGCCATTGAGACCCAGTACTTC. Amino acid sequence: CASSPFSGRAIETQYF.

The gene calls are TRBV30 and TRBJ1-2; D might be TRBD1 (5 bases). This CDR3 comprises 16 residues. From germline, CDR1 is GTSNPN and CDR2 SVGIG (reference sequence). V was trimmed by 2 bases and J by 3 bases, leaving 19 bases between them. The CDR3 region has the DNA TGTGCCTGGAGTCTGGGGGGAGTATCGGCTTACTATGGCTACACCTTC. It encodes CAWSLGGVSAYYGYTF. The full variable domain, in which reference TRBV30 and TRBJ1-2 provide the parts outside the CDR3, is SQTIHQWPATLVQPVGSPLSLECTVEGTSNPNLYWYRQAAGRGLQLLFYSVGIGQISSEVPQNLSASRPQDRQFILSSKKLLLSDSGFYLCAWSLGGVSAYYGYTFGSGTRLTVV.

The CDR3 protein is CASTRDSNSYEQYF. CDR3 in DNA: TGTGCCAGCACCCGGGACTCCAACTCCTACGAGCAGTACTTC. The chain employs TRBV6-1 and TRBJ2-7, with a possible D match to TRBD2 (6 bases). The CDR3 has 14 residues. The germline V gene encodes CDR1 MNHNS and CDR2 SASEGT. V was pared by 7 bases and J by 0 bases, with 13 bases between.

The V call is TRBV15, the J call TRBJ2-1; TRBD2 matches at 8 bases. There are 19 residues in the CDR3. The V gene end was trimmed by 1 base and the J gene end by 2 bases; junction bases not matched to a gene: 13. Germline CDR1 is LNHNV and CDR2 is YYDKDF (reference sequence). The CDR3 reads CATSRVHLAGYGAYNEQFF. CDR3 DNA sequence: TGTGCCACCAGCAGAGTACATCTAGCGGGCTATGGGGCCTACAATGAGCAGTTCTTC.

The gene calls are TRBV19 and TRBJ1-4; D unresolved. Per germline, CDR1 LNHDA and CDR2 SQIVND (reference sequence). V dropped 3 bases and J dropped 0 bases, with 11 bases sitting between them. This CDR3 is 16 amino acids long. The CDR3 DNA reads TGTGCCAGTAGTATTTTGGGATTCGCAACTAATGAAAAACTGTTTTTT. Translation: CASSILGFATNEKLFF.

A single count supports this clone. The V call is TRBV5-6, the J call TRBJ1-2; D uncertain. V was trimmed by 4 bases and J by 0 bases, leaving 4 bases between them. This CDR3 is built from 12 residues. CDR1 and CDR2 from the germline V gene are SGHDT and YYEEEE. The CDR3 DNA sequence: TGTGCCAGCAGCGTAGCTAACTATGGCTACACCTTC. Its protein product is CASSVANYGYTF. Full variable domain (remainder filled in from reference TRBV5-6 and TRBJ1-2): DAGVTQSPTHLIKTRGQQVTLRCSPKSGHDTVSWYQQALGQGPQFIFQYYEEEERQRGNFPDRFSGHQFPNYSSELNVNALLLGDSALYLCASSVANYGYTFGSGTRLTVV.

This clone appeared a single time. This rearrangement joins TRBV19 to TRBJ1-3, with 7 bases fitting TRBD1. The V gene's germline CDR1 is LNHDA and CDR2 SQIVND (reference sequence). V was clipped by 5 bases and J by 4 bases; unmatched bases: 11. The CDR3 length is 16 residues. This CDR3 reads CASSPGTEGIGNTIYF. CDR3 in DNA: TGTGCCAGTAGTCCCGGGACAGAAGGAATCGGAAACACCATATATTTT. Based on the CDR3 plus reference TRBV19 and TRBJ1-3, the full variable domain is DGGITQSPKYLFRKEGQNVTLSCEQNLNHDAMYWYRQDPGQGLRLIYYSQIVNDFQKGDIAEGYSVSREKKESFPLTVTSAQKNPTAFYLCASSPGTEGIGNTIYFGEGSWLTVV.

Comment on this clone: This sample also contains other DNA sequences that code for the same CDR3. This chain connects TRBV9 to TRBJ2-3; unclear D gene. Germline values: CDR1 SGDLS, CDR2 YYNGEE. This CDR3 is 12 amino acids long. Trimming removed 0 bases from V and 3 bases from J, with 2 bases in between. CDR3 in amino acids: CASSVGTDTQYF. DNA for the CDR3: TGTGCCAGCAGCGTAGGGACAGATACGCAGTATTTT.

The chain joins TRBV9 to TRBJ2-2; TRBD1 agrees at 11 bases. V lost 2 bases and J lost 6; bases outside the gene matches: 3. CDR3 length equals 15 residues. Per the germline V gene, CDR1 is SGDLS and CDR2 is YYNGEE. The CDR3 sequence is CASSVRTGGSGELFF. The CDR3 region has the DNA TGTGCCAGCAGCGTTAGGACAGGGGGCTCCGGGGAGCTGTTTTTT.

The V call is TRBV9, the J call TRBJ2-3, with D unclear. The V end was cut by 0 bases, the J end by 5 bases, with 28 bases between. The CDR3 is 20 amino acids. The germline V gene encodes CDR1 SGDLS and CDR2 YYNGEE. CDR3 nucleotide sequence: TGTGCCAGCAGCGTAGCCGTCGGCAGGAGATTTATGGGTGCGGTAGATACGCAGTATTTT. Its translation: CASSVAVGRRFMGAVDTQYF.

The table lists this clone with a count of one. The genes are TRBV27 and TRBJ2-1; 9 bases are a match to TRBD2. The CDR3 covers 15 residues. Per germline, CDR1 MNHEY and CDR2 SMNVEV (reference sequence). V was pared by 6 bases and J by 7 bases, with 10 bases of the junction left unmatched. The CDR3 protein is CASSLISGSSNEQFF. The CDR3 coding sequence is TGTGCCAGCAGCTTAATTAGCGGGAGCTCAAATGAGCAGTTCTTC.

This rearrangement joins TRBV5-4 to TRBJ1-2; 7 nucleotides line up with TRBD1. The CDR3 extends over 14 amino acids. CDR1 is SGHNT, CDR2 YYREEE, per germline (reference sequence). The V segment lost 1 base and the J segment 7 bases; nucleotides outside the gene matches: 7. In nucleotides, the CDR3 is TGTGCCAGCAGCTTGCCAGGGGGGTACGTTGGCTACACCTTC. It translates to CASSLPGGYVGYTF.

Only one count was recorded for this clone. The genes are TRBV7-8 and TRBJ2-7, with TRBD1 matching over 7 bases. From germline, CDR1 is SGHVS and CDR2 FQNEAQ. V lost 6 bases to trimming and J lost 3 bases; unmatched junction nucleotides: 14. This CDR3 has 16 residues. CDR3 DNA: TGTGCCAGCAGGGAAGGGGTTGGGACAGAGAGCTACGAGCAGTACTTC. It codes for CASREGVGTESYEQYF. Drawing the rest from reference TRBV7-8 and TRBJ2-7, the complete variable domain is GAGVSQSPRYKVAKRGQDVALRCDPISGHVSLFWYQQALGQGPEFLTYFQNEAQLDKSGLPSDRFFAERPEGSVSTLKIQRTQQEDSAVYLCASREGVGTESYEQYFGPGTRLTVT.